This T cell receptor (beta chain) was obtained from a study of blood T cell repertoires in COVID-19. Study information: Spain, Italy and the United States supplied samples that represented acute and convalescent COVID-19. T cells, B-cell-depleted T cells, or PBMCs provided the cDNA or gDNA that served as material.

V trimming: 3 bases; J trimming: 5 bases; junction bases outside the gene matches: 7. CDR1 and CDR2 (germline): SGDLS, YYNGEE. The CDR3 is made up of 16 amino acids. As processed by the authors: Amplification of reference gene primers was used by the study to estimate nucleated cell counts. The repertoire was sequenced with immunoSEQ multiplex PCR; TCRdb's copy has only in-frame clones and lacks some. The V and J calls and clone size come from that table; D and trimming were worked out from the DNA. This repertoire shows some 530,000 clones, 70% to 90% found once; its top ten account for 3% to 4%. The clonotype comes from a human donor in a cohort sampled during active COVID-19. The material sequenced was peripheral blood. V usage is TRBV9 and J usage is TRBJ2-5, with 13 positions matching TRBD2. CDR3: CASSDGLAGARETQYF. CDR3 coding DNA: TGTGCCAGCAGCGACGGACTAGCGGGAGCCAGGGAGACCCAGTACTTC.